Below are 25 T cell receptor beta chains sequenced from a single sample in a study of blood T cell repertoires in COVID-19. TCRdb's table, derived via immunoSEQ multiplex PCR, lists solely in-frame clones and lacks some. The sample carries 310,000 or so clones, over 75% recorded once. Sequencing input: PBMCs or T cells enriched from blood (not recorded which). Receptors were obtained from a woman aged 18-29 years who had recovered from COVID-19.

This clone was counted only a few times. This chain joins TRBV7-2 and TRBJ1-2; D is perhaps TRBD1 (6 bases). The CDR3 extends over 15 amino acids. V lost 5 bases and J 4 bases, leaving 17 bases between the germline ends. Germline assignment: CDR1 SGHTA and CDR2 FQGNSA. The CDR3 here is CASSHSATGSYGYTF. The CDR3 bases are TGTGCCAGCAGCCATAGTGCAACAGGGAGCTATGGCTACACCTTC.

The chain uses TRBV29-1 and TRBJ1-1, with D possibly TRBD1 on 5 matching bases. This CDR3 comprises 14 residues. Trimming took 1 base from V and 6 from J, leaving 15 bases between them. Germline-derived CDR1 and CDR2 are SQVTM and ANQGSEA. CDR3 sequence reads: CSVEVAGRYPEAFF. The CDR3, as DNA: TGCAGCGTTGAAGTGGCAGGGAGGTACCCTGAAGCTTTCTTT.

This sequence joins TRBV28 and TRBJ2-3; 7 positions match TRBD2. With V trimmed by 4 bases and J by 4 bases, 14 bases remained unmatched. Germline CDR1 reads MDHEN; CDR2 reads SYDVKM. The CDR3 has 17 amino acids. CDR3 protein: CASSSWRSGKGADTQYF. CDR3 bases: TGTGCCAGCAGTTCCTGGAGGAGCGGGAAGGGTGCAGATACGCAGTATTTT.

The gene calls are TRBV2 and TRBJ2-3; 7 bases are shared with TRBD2. This CDR3 has 14 amino acids. Trimming took 5 bases from V and 0 from J; bases not matched to a gene: 2. Germline V gene lookup returns CDR1 SNHLY and CDR2 FYNNEI. The CDR3 DNA reads as TGTGCCAGCAGTTGGGGAGGGAGCACAGATACGCAGTATTTT. Translating it yields CASSWGGSTDTQYF.

The chain couples TRBV3-1 (or the pseudogene TRBV3-2) to TRBJ2-7, with D tentatively TRBD2 (6 bases). This CDR3 has 15 residues. The V gene lost 1 base and the J gene lost 0 bases, with 10 bases spanning the gap. CDR1 LGHDT and CDR2 YNNKEL come from the germline V gene (reference sequence). CDR3 protein: CASSQGTGVSYEQYF. DNA of the CDR3: TGTGCCAGCAGCCAAGGAACGGGGGTCTCCTACGAGCAGTACTTC.

This chain connects TRBV6-1 to TRBJ2-1; 13 nucleotides agree with TRBD2. The V gene end was trimmed by 4 bases and the J gene end by 3 bases; junction bases not matched to a gene: 12. The germline CDR1 and CDR2 sequences are MNHNS and SASEGT. The CDR3 consists of 19 residues. The CDR3, as DNA: TGTGCCAGCAGTGCCGGACTAGCGGGAGACTCCTCCTTCTACAATGAGCAGTTCTTC. This codes for CASSAGLAGDSSFYNEQFF.

V and J are TRBV7-8 and TRBJ1-6; 7 bases agree with TRBD1. Germline CDR1 is SGHVS and CDR2 is FQNEAQ. The CDR3 extends over 17 amino acids. J was trimmed by 6 bases and V by 2 bases; bases with no gene match: 10. The CDR3 spells CASSLIGRTGRNSPLHF. The CDR3 coding sequence is TGTGCCAGCAGCTTAATTGGTAGGACAGGCCGTAATTCACCCCTCCACTTT. Combining the CDR3 with reference TRBV7-8 and TRBJ1-6 gives the whole variable domain GAGVSQSPRYKVAKRGQDVALRCDPISGHVSLFWYQQALGQGPEFLTYFQNEAQLDKSGLPSDRFFAERPEGSVSTLKIQRTQQEDSAVYLCASSLIGRTGRNSPLHFGNGTRLTVT.

J is TRBJ1-3 and V is TRBV6-5; unclear D gene. Trimming shortened V by 11 bases and J by 1 base, and 9 bases separated the two germline ends. In germline, CDR1 is MNHEY, CDR2 SVGAGI. The length of the CDR3 is 12 residues. Written as DNA, the CDR3 is TGTGCCTCCGAAGCGTCTGGAAACACCATATATTTT. It specifies CASEASGNTIYF.

The CDR3 sequence is CASSFGPLAAYEQYF. The CDR3 DNA reads TGTGCCAGCAGCTTCGGTCCTCTCGCGGCCTACGAGCAGTACTTC. The chain joins TRBV5-5 to TRBJ2-7; D ambiguous. CDR1 SGHKS and CDR2 YYEKEE come from the germline V gene (reference sequence). This CDR3 region has 15 residues. V was pared by 2 bases and J by 2 bases, with 14 bases between.

The chain recombines TRBV6-5 with TRBJ1-2; no clear D gene. V was shortened by 6 bases and J by 9 bases, with 17 bases between the two germline ends. This CDR3 region has 13 residues. Germline lookup yields CDR1 MNHEY and CDR2 SVGAGI. The CDR3 spells CASRRVSIRSYTF. In DNA, the CDR3 is TGTGCCAGCAGGAGGGTTTCGATCCGCAGCTACACCTTC.

V is TRBV21-1 and J is TRBJ1-5; TRBD1 reflects the table's D call only, with no check against the DNA. TRBV21-1 counts as a pseudogene. CDR3 size: 16 residues. The CDR3 spells CASSKPGAFFPQPQHF. CDR3 DNA sequence: TGTGCCAGCAGCAAACCAGGGGCCTTCTTCCCCCAGCCCCAGCATTTT.

The V call is TRBV7-3, the J call TRBJ2-5; TRBD1 matches 10 bases. The V gene end was trimmed by 5 bases and the J gene end by 2 bases; junction bases not matched to a gene: 5. Germline V gene lookup returns CDR1 SGHTA and CDR2 FQGTGA. The CDR3 is 15 amino acids. The CDR3 reads CASSKTGGLQETQYF. CDR3 coding DNA: TGTGCCAGCAGCAAGACAGGGGGCCTGCAAGAGACCCAGTACTTC. Variable domain in full (rest from reference TRBV7-3 and TRBJ2-5): GAGVSQTPSNKVTEKGKYVELRCDPISGHTALYWYRQSLGQGPEFLIYFQGTGAADDSGLPNDRFFAVRPEGSVSTLKIQRTERGDSAVYLCASSKTGGLQETQYFGPGTRLLVL.

The V and J genes are TRBV19 and TRBJ1-3; D remains ambiguous. Germline CDR1 and CDR2: LNHDA and SQIVND (reference sequence). The V and J ends lost 7 bases and 4 bases respectively, with 5 bases between them. The CDR3 has 11 residues. The CDR3 loop reads CASTLGNTIYF. In DNA form, the CDR3 reads TGTGCCAGTACCCTCGGAAACACCATATATTTT.

This chain connects TRBV7-9 to TRBJ2-7, with D possibly TRBD1 on 6 matching bases. This CDR3 region has 14 residues. The V end was cut by 3 bases, the J end by 7 bases, with 16 bases between. CDR1 is SEHNR, CDR2 FQNEAQ, per germline (reference sequence). The CDR3 sequence is CASSFWTDASEQYF. In DNA, the CDR3 is TGTGCCAGCAGCTTCTGGACAGACGCTTCGGAGCAGTACTTC.

The rearrangement joins TRBV12-3 or TRBV12-4 to TRBJ1-5; TRBD1 agrees at 7 bases. The J segment lost 1 base and the V segment lost 8 bases, leaving 2 bases of the junction unmatched. The CDR3 has 13 residues. The CDR3 spells CASQGQSNQPQHF. CDR3 bases: TGTGCCAGCCAGGGACAGAGCAATCAGCCCCAGCATTTT.

The chain joins TRBV19 to TRBJ2-7, with D perhaps TRBD2 (7 bases). CDR1 is LNHDA, CDR2 SQIVND, per germline (reference sequence). This CDR3 is built from 14 residues. V gave up 5 bases and J gave up 4 bases, with 15 bases separating them. The DNA for the CDR3 is TGTGCCAGTAGTGTCGAGGGGGGGTCTTACGAGCAGTACTTC. Translated: CASSVEGGSYEQYF.

The chain couples TRBV11-1 to TRBJ1-1; D perhaps matches TRBD1 (6 bases). V lost 6 bases and J lost 4, with 15 bases in between. The CDR3 contains 14 residues. The V gene's germline CDR1 is SGHAT and CDR2 FQDESV (reference sequence). This CDR3 is CASSSSFRGTEAFF. As DNA, the CDR3 is TGTGCCAGCAGTTCGTCCTTCAGGGGCACTGAAGCTTTCTTT.

The CDR3 here is CASSSGTTGELFF. Here the CDR3 DNA reads TGTGCCAGCAGCTCGGGGACTACCGGGGAGCTGTTTTTT. The chain links TRBV5-6 to TRBJ2-2, with D maybe TRBD2 (6 bases). The CDR3 loop spans 13 amino acids. CDR1 and CDR2 from the germline V gene are SGHDT and YYEEEE. V was pared by 3 bases and J by 5 bases, with 8 bases between.

With respect to this clone: One end of the junction varies from germline; a read error may be responsible. The chain uses TRBV29-1 and TRBJ1-2; 7 nucleotides agree with TRBD1. There are 11 residues in the CDR3. CDR1 is SQVTM, CDR2 ANQGSEA, per germline. CDR3 sequence (DNA): TGCAGCGGGGGGCAGGGGGACAGTAACATCTTC. Encoded protein: CSGGQGDSNIF. Looking up the rest from reference TRBV29-1 and TRBJ1-2 gives the full variable domain: SAVISQKPSRDICQRGTSLTIQCQVDSQVTMMFWYRQQPGQSLTLIATANQGSEATYESGFVIDKFPISRPNLTFSTLTVSNMSPEDSSIYLCSGGQGDSNIFGSGTRLTVV.

The chain recombines TRBV5-5 with TRBJ2-5, with TRBD1 matching 9 bases. The CDR3 runs 18 residues. Germline V gives CDR1 SGHKS, CDR2 YYEKEE (reference sequence). V shed 4 bases, J shed 4 bases, and the junction held 17 bases outside the gene matches. CDR3 coding DNA: TGTGCCAGCAGCGCCGGGACAGGGCTATGGGGGTGGATAGAGACCCAGTACTTC. Protein sequence: CASSAGTGLWGWIETQYF.

The count of this clone is one. This chain uses TRBV14 with TRBJ2-7; a weak D match, TRBD2 (7 bases). Trimming left V 6 bases short and J 0 bases short, with 15 bases between. Per the germline V gene, CDR1 is SGHDN and CDR2 is FVKESK. This CDR3 is 15 amino acids long. CDR3 region: CASRGGRGCSYEQYF. The DNA for the CDR3 is TGTGCCAGCAGGGGGGGGCGGGGGTGCTCCTACGAGCAGTACTTC.

The chain links TRBV5-1 to TRBJ2-7, with 7 bases matching TRBD1. The CDR3 sequence is 12 residues long. Germline CDR1 is SGHRS and CDR2 is YFSETQ. Trimming removed 4 bases from V and 7 bases from J; junction bases left unmatched: 5. Written as DNA, the CDR3 is TGCGCCAGCAGCGTTGGACAGGAAGAGCAGTACTTC. This gives the protein CASSVGQEEQYF.

The chain couples TRBV28 to TRBJ1-2, with D possibly matching TRBD1 (5 bases). The CDR3 loop spans 13 amino acids. Germline V gene lookup returns CDR1 MDHEN and CDR2 SYDVKM. With 5 bases removed from V and 8 bases from J, the gap between germline ends came to 15 bases. CDR3: CASSLRGSRGYTF. In nucleotides, the CDR3 is TGTGCCAGCAGTCTACGGGGGTCGCGGGGCTACACCTTC.

This chain links TRBV29-1 with TRBJ2-7; TRBD1 agrees at 10 bases. The CDR3 contains 17 residues. Germline CDR1 reads SQVTM; CDR2 reads ANQGSEA. The V and J ends lost 0 bases and 5 bases, in that order; junction bases with no gene match: 13. CDR3 DNA: TGCAGCGTTGAAGATTGTTCTGTTTGGGACAGGGGCCACGAGCAGTACTTC. Translated, it gives CSVEDCSVWDRGHEQYF.

The V gene is TRBV18, the J gene TRBJ1-2; D is unresolved. The V end was cut by 0 bases, the J end by 7 bases, with 3 bases between. This CDR3 is built from 11 residues. Germline V gene sequence: CDR1 KGHSH, CDR2 LQKENI. The CDR3 nucleotides read TGTGCCAGCTCACCACCCTCTGGCTACACCTTC. This gives the protein CASSPPSGYTF.